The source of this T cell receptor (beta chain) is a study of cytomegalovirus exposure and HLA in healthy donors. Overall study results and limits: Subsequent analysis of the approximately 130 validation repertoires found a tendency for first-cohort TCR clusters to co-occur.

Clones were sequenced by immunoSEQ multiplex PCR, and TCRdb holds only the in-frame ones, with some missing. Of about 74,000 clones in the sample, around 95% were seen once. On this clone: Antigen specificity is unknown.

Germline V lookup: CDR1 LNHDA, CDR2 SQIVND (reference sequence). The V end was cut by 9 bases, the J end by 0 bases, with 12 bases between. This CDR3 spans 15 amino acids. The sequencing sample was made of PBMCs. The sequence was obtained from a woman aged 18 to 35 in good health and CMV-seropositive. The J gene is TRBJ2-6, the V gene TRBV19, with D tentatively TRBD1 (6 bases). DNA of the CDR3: TGTGCCAGCGAACAGGGAACCTCTGGGGCCAACGTCCTGACTTTC. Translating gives CASEQGTSGANVLTF.